This T cell receptor beta chain was found in a study of T cell responses to AZD1222 COVID-19 vaccine. Study-wide findings and caveats: Seropositive AZD1222 recipients at baseline numbered only five to seven. Most donors were white British and more were female, and clonal diversity was possibly underestimated.

Looked up from germline, CDR1 is LNHNV and CDR2 is YYDKDF (reference sequence). V lost 4 bases to trimming and J lost 7 bases, with 20 bases between them. The CDR3 is 15 residues long. As to this clone: Its specificity is unknown.

TCRdb's table, derived via immunoSEQ multiplex PCR, lists solely in-frame clones and lacks some. The repertoire has around 120,000 clones, around 84% of them found once; the top ten carry 7% to 8%. This specimen consisted of peripheral blood, obtained on day 0 of AZD1222 vaccination. The chain has TRBV15 and TRBJ2-7; perhaps TRBD1 as D (5 bases). The origin of this receptor is an adult in good health. In DNA form, the CDR3 reads TGTGCCACCAGCAACCCAGGGTTATGGTCCGCGGAGCAGTACTTC. It translates to CATSNPGLWSAEQYF.